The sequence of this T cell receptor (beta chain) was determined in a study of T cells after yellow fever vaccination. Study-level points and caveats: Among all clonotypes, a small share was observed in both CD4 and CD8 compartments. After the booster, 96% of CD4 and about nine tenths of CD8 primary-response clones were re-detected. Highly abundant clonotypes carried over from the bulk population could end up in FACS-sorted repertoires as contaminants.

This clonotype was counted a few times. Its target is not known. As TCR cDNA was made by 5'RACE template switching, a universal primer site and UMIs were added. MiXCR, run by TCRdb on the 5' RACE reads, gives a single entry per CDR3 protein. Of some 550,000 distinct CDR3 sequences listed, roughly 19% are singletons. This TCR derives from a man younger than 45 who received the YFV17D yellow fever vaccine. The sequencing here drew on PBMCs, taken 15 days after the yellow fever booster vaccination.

The CDR3 protein is CASWPSGSLGEQFF. CDR3 in DNA: TGTGCCAGCTGGCCCAGCGGGAGCTTGGGTGAGCAGTTCTTC. The chain is built from TRBV12-3 or TRBV12-4 and TRBJ2-1; 8 nucleotides align to TRBD2. V shed 8 bases, J shed 9 bases, and the junction held 12 bases outside the gene matches. This CDR3 comprises 14 residues.